These 9 T cell receptor beta chains share one sample of origin, sequenced in a study of PD-L1 blockade in urothelial cancer. Libraries were prepared by immunoSEQ multiplex PCR; TCRdb keeps only in-frame clonotypes and omits some of them. The table has 98,000 or so clones, about 90% seen once; the top ten hold 1.5% to 2%. As to time point: pretreatment peripheral blood. The sequencing here drew on PBMCs, taken around atezolizumab (anti-PD-L1) treatment. The receptors derive from a man in his 60s with urothelial cancer.

Here the CDR3 reads CASNPTDSPYEQYF. The CDR3 nucleotides are TGTGCCAGCAACCCGACAGATTCCCCCTACGAGCAGTACTTC. This rearrangement joins TRBV28 to TRBJ2-7; tentative D call: TRBD1 (5 bases). Germline V lookup: CDR1 MDHEN, CDR2 SYDVKM. The CDR3 is made up of 14 amino acids. Trimming left V 7 bases short and J 2 bases short, with 15 bases between. The whole variable domain, remainder taken from reference TRBV28 and TRBJ2-7, is DVKVTQSSRYLVKRTGEKVFLECVQDMDHENMFWYRQDPGLGLRLIYFSYDVKMKEKGDIPEGYSVSREKKERFSLILESASTNQTSMYLCASNPTDSPYEQYFGPGTRLTVT.

This chain connects TRBV29-1 to TRBJ1-2; D is perhaps TRBD1 (6 bases). Trimming pared 7 bases from V and 4 bases from J, leaving 19 bases between. Germline V gene sequence: CDR1 SQVTM, CDR2 ANQGSEA. The CDR3 covers 14 residues. CDR3 sequence (DNA): TGCAGCGCCCCAAGGGGAGGGGGAGGCTATGGCTACACCTTC. Protein product: CSAPRGGGGYGYTF.

This rearrangement joins TRBV19 to TRBJ2-4; a weak D match, TRBD2 (6 bases). CDR1 and CDR2 from the germline V gene are LNHDA and SQIVND (reference sequence). CDR3 length: 15 amino acids. Trimming left V 5 bases short and J 0 bases short, with 11 bases between. DNA for the CDR3: TGTGCCAGTAGTGACGGGAGTCTAGCCAAAAACATTCAGTACTTC. Its protein product is CASSDGSLAKNIQYF. Supplemented by reference TRBV19 and TRBJ2-4, the full variable domain reads DGGITQSPKYLFRKEGQNVTLSCEQNLNHDAMYWYRQDPGQGLRLIYYSQIVNDFQKGDIAEGYSVSREKKESFPLTVTSAQKNPTAFYLCASSDGSLAKNIQYFGAGTRLSVL.

This clone has only one observation. The genes are TRBV10-1 and TRBJ2-7; D is undetermined. This CDR3 contains 11 residues. Germline V gene data show CDR1 as WNHNN and CDR2 as SYGVQD (reference sequence). V was cut by 3 bases and J by 4 bases, with 4 bases left in between. CDR3 in amino acids: CASSDPYEQYF. CDR3 nucleotide sequence: TGCGCCAGCAGTGATCCGTACGAGCAGTACTTC.

The rearrangement links TRBV5-6 to TRBJ1-1; 10 bases line up with TRBD1. Per germline, CDR1 SGHDT and CDR2 YYEEEE. The CDR3 consists of 16 residues. V lost 6 bases, J lost 4 bases, and 12 bases stayed unmatched. CDR3 sequence reads: CASITLVGQGSTEAFF. The CDR3 bases are TGTGCCAGCATCACTTTGGTGGGACAGGGGTCCACTGAAGCTTTCTTT. Drawing the rest from reference TRBV5-6 and TRBJ1-1, the complete variable domain is DAGVTQSPTHLIKTRGQQVTLRCSPKSGHDTVSWYQQALGQGPQFIFQYYEEEERQRGNFPDRFSGHQFPNYSSELNVNALLLGDSALYLCASITLVGQGSTEAFFGQGTRLTVV.

The rearrangement links TRBV21-1 to TRBJ1-5; no DNA check was done on the table's D call, TRBD1. TRBV21-1 is assigned pseudogene status. The CDR3 loop spans 16 amino acids. CDR3 sequence reads: CASSSSPGTGLQPQHF. The CDR3 nucleotides are TGTGCCAGCAGCTCTAGCCCCGGGACAGGCCTTCAGCCCCAGCATTTT.

This clone was seen just once. The rearrangement joins TRBV5-4 to TRBJ2-3, with D tentatively TRBD1 (5 bases). CDR1 and CDR2 (germline): SGHNT, YYREEE (reference sequence). The CDR3 extends over 14 amino acids. Trimming took off 0 bases at V and 5 bases at J, with 10 bases between the two ends. CDR3 coding DNA: TGTGCCAGCAGCTTGGTGCAGGGAAGAGATACGCAGTATTTT. It specifies CASSLVQGRDTQYF.

The genes are TRBV2 and TRBJ1-1; D perhaps matches TRBD1 (6 bases). CDR3 size: 14 residues. The V gene's germline CDR1 is SNHLY and CDR2 FYNNEI. The V and J ends lost 6 bases and 1 base respectively, with 12 bases between them. The CDR3 spells CASRQDRSNTEAFF. CDR3 DNA: TGTGCCAGCAGGCAGGACAGATCGAACACTGAAGCTTTCTTT.

The chain couples TRBV28 to TRBJ2-1, with 14 bases fitting TRBD2. CDR1 and CDR2 (germline): MDHEN, SYDVKM. The V gene end was trimmed by 5 bases and the J gene end by 1 base; junction bases not matched to a gene: 1. The CDR3 contains 16 residues. As DNA, the CDR3 is TGTGCCAGCAGTGGACTAGCGGGAGGTTCCTACAATGAGCAGTTCTTC. This translates into CASSGLAGGSYNEQFF.